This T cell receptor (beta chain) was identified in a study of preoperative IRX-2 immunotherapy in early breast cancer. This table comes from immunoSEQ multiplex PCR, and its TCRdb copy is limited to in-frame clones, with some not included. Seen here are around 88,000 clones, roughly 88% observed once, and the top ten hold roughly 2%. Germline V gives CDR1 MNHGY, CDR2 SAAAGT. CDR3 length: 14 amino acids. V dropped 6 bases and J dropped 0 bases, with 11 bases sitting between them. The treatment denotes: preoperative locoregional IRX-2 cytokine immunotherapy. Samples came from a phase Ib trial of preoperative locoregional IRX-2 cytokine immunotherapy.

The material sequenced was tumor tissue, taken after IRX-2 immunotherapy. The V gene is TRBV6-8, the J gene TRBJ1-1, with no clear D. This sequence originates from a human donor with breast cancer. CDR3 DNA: TGTGCCAGCAGGGCCGTGAGGATGAACACTGAAGCTTTCTTT. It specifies CASRAVRMNTEAFF.